This is a list of T cell receptor beta chains from one sample in a study of blood T cell repertoires in COVID-19. Assay used: immunoSEQ multiplex PCR; TCRdb lists only in-frame clones, some missing. The sample consists of under 200,000 clones, around 80% of them appearing once. Input material: PBMCs or T cells enriched from blood (not recorded which). These receptors originate from a man in his fifties who had recovered from COVID-19. Each CDR3 is given with its conserved first and last residue. D genes are given only for firm matches. Only part of the rows carry a size: once, few, many, or a class if the clone is expanded.

abundance	d_gene	v_gene	j_gene	CDR3nt	CDR3aa
-	-	TRBV25-1	TRBJ1-2	TGTGCCAGCAGTGAATCGGGGGATGGCTACACCTTC	CASSESGDGYTF
once	TRBD1	TRBV19	TRBJ2-5	TGTGCCAGTAAAACACCGGGACAGCAAGAGACCCAGTACTTC	CASKTPGQQETQYF
few	TRBD1	TRBV15	TRBJ2-7	TGTGCCACCAGCAGAGACCGCGGGACAGGGAGCGGTGAGCAGTACTTC	CATSRDRGTGSGEQYF
-	-	TRBV7-9	TRBJ2-7	TGTGCCAGCAGCTTACAGGGTTTTCCCCACGAGCAGTACTTC	CASSLQGFPHEQYF
-	-	TRBV7-2	TRBJ1-4	TGTGCCAGCAGCCCCCCGGGCAGGGGTAATGAAAAACTGTTTTTT	CASSPPGRGNEKLFF
-	TRBD1	TRBV5-1	TRBJ2-7	TGCGCCAGCAGCGCGGGACAGGGGCACTACTCCTACGAGCAGTACTTC	CASSAGQGHYSYEQYF
-	-	TRBV18	TRBJ1-5	TGTGCCAGCTCATCAGGTTCCAATCAGCCCCAGCATTTT	CASSSGSNQPQHF
once	TRBD2	TRBV29-1	TRBJ2-1	TGCAGCCCTATGGCGGGAGGGCCGGGCAATGAGCAGTTCTTC	CSPMAGGPGNEQFF
-	TRBD2	TRBV4-2	TRBJ2-1	TGTGCCAGCAGCCAAGAACAGACTAGCGGGGGGGCCACTGAGCAGTTCTTC	CASSQEQTSGGATEQFF
-	-	TRBV11-2	TRBJ2-7	TGTGCCAGCAGCTTGGGGGCTCTAGGGATCTACGAGCAGTACTTC	CASSLGALGIYEQYF
-	-	TRBV2	TRBJ2-3	TGTGCCACTGGGGGGATCACAGATACGCAGTATTTT	CATGGITDTQYF
-	TRBD2	TRBV3-1/TRBV3-2	TRBJ2-7	TGTGCCAGCAGCCAAATTAAGGGACTAGCGCCCCACGAGCAGTACTTC	CASSQIKGLAPHEQYF
once	-	TRBV12-3/TRBV12-4	TRBJ1-1	TGTGCCAGCAGCCTTGGACAGAACACTGAAGCTTTCTTT	CASSLGQNTEAFF
-	-	TRBV6-5	TRBJ1-2	TGTGCCAGCAGTAGGGGTAATCTCCATGGCTACACCTTC	CASSRGNLHGYTF
-	TRBD1	TRBV12-3/TRBV12-4	TRBJ1-5	TGTGCCAGCAGGACAGGGCCCCAGCCCCAGCATTTT	CASRTGPQPQHF
-	-	TRBV28	TRBJ1-4	TGTGCCAGCAGTTCACGGGGTTCTCTGGGTGAAAAACTGTTTTTT	CASSSRGSLGEKLFF